This T cell receptor (beta chain) was obtained from a study of T cell responses to AZD1222 COVID-19 vaccine (dated by TCRdb to about 2021). Regarding the complete study: AZD1222 recipients given second doses at about 4 weeks or at about 12 weeks were pooled, since spike-specific TCR depth and breadth were not found to differ between the two schedules. A total of 230 to 250 trial participants underwent TCR sequencing, of whom more than 200 had received two doses of AZD1222 and about 25 had received two doses of the MenACWY control vaccine. Trial participants were enrolled by age into subgroups of 18-55, 56-69 and 70-plus years, and around 150, 28 and 57 TCR-sequenced participants, respectively, were included in these subgroups. The paper's findings and limits, for the study overall: Because no samples from the day 14 peak response were available, repertoires could be characterized only after the peak T cell response. Only five or six AZD1222 recipients were SARS-CoV-2 seropositive at baseline, limiting conclusions about previously exposed vaccinees. Reportedly, almost half of the unique spike-specific TCRs recognized epitopes lying outside the regions that are mutated in the B.1.351 and B.1.1.7 variants. The 56-69-year group was small, and its depth increase did not reach significance, likely because of low power. Participants were mostly white British and included more females than males, and it was suggested by the authors that clonal diversity may have been underestimated. After two AZD1222 doses, spike-specific TCR breadth and depth were significantly higher than at day 0 and than in MenACWY recipients. The vaccine-associated CD4 TCRs covered the entire spike protein, and the dominant responses fell in regions 160-218 and 743-854.

This sample's time point label indicates: baseline before first vaccination. The vaccinee samples were drawn from two UK trials, COV001 and COV002, one of which was a single-blind randomized controlled phase 2/3 trial testing AZD1222 (ChAdOx1 nCoV-19) in healthy adults. For TCRbeta chain sequencing, PBMC samples from trial participants were taken at day 0 and at day 28 after the second dose. CDR1 and CDR2 (KGHSH, LQKENI) derive from the germline V gene. The CDR3 sequence holds 16 residues, the cysteine and phenylalanine included. Only the CDR3 DNA stays, 48 bases, in frame from base 1. Clipping removes 3 bases from V and 0 bases from J, with 4 as the unmatched junction base count. The CDR3 regions of human TCRbeta chains were analyzed by immunosequencing. Under the source paper's analysis protocol: Repertoire TCRs were checked for matches against a reference library of SARS-CoV-2-specific TCRs that had been generated using the MIRA antigen-specificity platform. Breadth meant the fraction of unique TCRs that were SARS-CoV-2-associated, whereas depth meant the fraction of total T cells that were SARS-CoV-2-associated. Using the MIRA data, each spike-specific TCR was assigned both to the spike region to which the TCR was reactive and to a CD4 or CD8 class. Log10-transformed breadth and depth values were compared by one-way ANOVA with Sidak's multiple comparisons tests. What TCRdb holds here is the immuneACCESS table cut down to in-frame rearrangements. Part of the clones is not present; checked against another copy, under half of the missing clones reflect an unresolved V gene, and the others are unexplained. Clone size and the V and J calls come from that table; the DNA yielded D and trimming. The sample profile shows around 130,000 clones; 93% of them were found once. The top ten hold 3.1% of the sample.

To note about this clone: What antigen it recognizes has not been identified. Qualities for individual bases were not recorded, and no much larger clone is one base off.

The sample here was peripheral blood, taken on day 0 of AZD1222 vaccination. The clonotype originates from an adult in good health. The rearrangement joined TRBV18 to TRBJ2-3; 9 nucleotides in the junction match TRBD1. CDR3 sequence: CASSPLQGASTDTQYF. The sequence in DNA is TGTGCCAGCTCACCCCTACAGGGGGCGAGCACAGATACGCAGTATTTT.